The subject of this entry is one TCR beta chain. Its specificity is not known. These data belong to a study of cytomegalovirus exposure and HLA in healthy donors. Findings and limits, study-wide: Later on, an analysis tied under 20,000 TCR beta sequences to HLA alleles at 0.05 false discovery rate.

This CDR3 region has 14 residues. CDR1 and CDR2 (germline): MNHEY, SMNVEV (reference sequence). The junction had 6 bases not matched to a gene; V was cut back by 6 bases and J by 4 bases. The study ran its PCR with 60 Vbeta and 13 Jbeta primers. Sequencing was performed with immunoSEQ multiplex PCR; in TCRdb, only in-frame clones are kept and a portion is missing. This table has 150,000 to 170,000 clones, more than 75% appearing once. What was sequenced was PBMCs. The TCR was taken from a young man in good health and CMV-seropositive. This rearrangement joins TRBV27 to TRBJ1-5; 7 bases map to TRBD1. The CDR3 bases are TGTGCCAGCAGGGACCGGGACAGTAATCAGCCCCAGCATTTT. This sequence encodes CASRDRDSNQPQHF.